This TCR beta chain was documented in a study of shared clonotypes between healthy human individuals. Study background: A few men and a couple of women, aged 18 to 49, were donors. Three plates were used per donor for CD4 naive, three for CD4 memory, two for CD8 naive and one for CD8 memory. Study findings and constraints: It was only blood that was sampled, and tissue repertoires likely differ.

As for this clone: Its antigen remains unidentified.

V lost 2 bases and J lost 1, with 14 bases in between. The CDR3 covers 16 residues. Germline CDR1 reads MDHEN; CDR2 reads SYDVKM. A split of CD4+ cells into CD45RA+ naive and CD45RA-negative memory subsets was performed. Data came from immunoSEQ multiplex PCR; TCRdb stores just in-frame clones and leaves some out. This table holds roughly 2.6 million clones, 85% to 95% found once. What was sequenced was naive CD4+ T cells sorted from blood. Subset noted: CD45RA+ positively selected. The origin of this receptor is a young man in good health. V is TRBV28 and J is TRBJ1-1; D is unresolved. The CDR3 region has the DNA TGTGCCAGCAGTTTAGTGGCCCTACGGGAGAACACTGAAGCTTTCTTT. It is translated as CASSLVALRENTEAFF.